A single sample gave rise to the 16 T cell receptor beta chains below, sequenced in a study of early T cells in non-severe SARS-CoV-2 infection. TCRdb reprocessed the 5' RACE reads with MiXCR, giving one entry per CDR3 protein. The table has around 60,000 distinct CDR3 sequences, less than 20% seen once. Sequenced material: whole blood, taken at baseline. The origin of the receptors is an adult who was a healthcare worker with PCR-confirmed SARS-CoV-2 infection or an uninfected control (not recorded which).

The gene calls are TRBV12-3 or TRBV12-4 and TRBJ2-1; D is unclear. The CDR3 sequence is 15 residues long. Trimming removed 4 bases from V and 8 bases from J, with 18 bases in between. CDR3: CASSSPTGVGDEQFF. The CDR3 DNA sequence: TGTGCCAGCAGTTCCCCAACGGGTGTTGGGGATGAGCAGTTCTTC.

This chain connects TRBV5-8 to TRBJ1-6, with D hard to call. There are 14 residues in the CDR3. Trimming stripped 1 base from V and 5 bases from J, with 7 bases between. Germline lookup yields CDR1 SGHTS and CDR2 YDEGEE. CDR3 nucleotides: TGTGCCAGCAGCTTGTTAGTAGATAATTCACCCCTCCACTTT. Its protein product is CASSLLVDNSPLHF.

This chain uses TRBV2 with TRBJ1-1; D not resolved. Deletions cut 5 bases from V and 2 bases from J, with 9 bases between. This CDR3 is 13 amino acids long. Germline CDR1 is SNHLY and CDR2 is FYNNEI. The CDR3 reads CASSRLGNTEAFF. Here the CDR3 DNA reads TGTGCCAGCAGTCGACTGGGTAACACTGAAGCTTTCTTT.

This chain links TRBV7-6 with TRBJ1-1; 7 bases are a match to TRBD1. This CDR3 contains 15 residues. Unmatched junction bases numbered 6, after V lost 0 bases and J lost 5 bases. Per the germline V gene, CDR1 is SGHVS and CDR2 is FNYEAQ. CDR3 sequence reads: CASSLASGGRTEAFF. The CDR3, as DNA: TGTGCCAGCAGCTTAGCTTCAGGGGGTAGGACTGAAGCTTTCTTT.

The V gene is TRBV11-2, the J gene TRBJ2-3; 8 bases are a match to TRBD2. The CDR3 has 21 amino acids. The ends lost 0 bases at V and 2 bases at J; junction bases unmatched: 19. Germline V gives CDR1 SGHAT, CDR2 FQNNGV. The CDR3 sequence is CASSLDGPLRGVAGFTDTQYF. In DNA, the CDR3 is TGTGCCAGCAGCTTAGATGGCCCCCTTCGGGGGGTAGCGGGGTTCACAGATACGCAGTATTTT.

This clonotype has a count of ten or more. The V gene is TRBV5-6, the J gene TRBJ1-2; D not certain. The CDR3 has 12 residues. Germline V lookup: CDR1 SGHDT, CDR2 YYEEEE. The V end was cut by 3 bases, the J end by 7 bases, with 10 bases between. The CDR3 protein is CASSSGFSGYTF. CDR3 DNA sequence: TGTGCCAGCAGCTCGGGGTTCTCTGGCTACACCTTC.

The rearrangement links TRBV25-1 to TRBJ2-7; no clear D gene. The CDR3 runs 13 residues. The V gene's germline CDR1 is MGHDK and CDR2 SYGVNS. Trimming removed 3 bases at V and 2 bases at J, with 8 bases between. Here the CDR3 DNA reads TGTGCCAGCAGTGACGGTAGGGCCTACGAGCAGTACTTC. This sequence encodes CASSDGRAYEQYF.

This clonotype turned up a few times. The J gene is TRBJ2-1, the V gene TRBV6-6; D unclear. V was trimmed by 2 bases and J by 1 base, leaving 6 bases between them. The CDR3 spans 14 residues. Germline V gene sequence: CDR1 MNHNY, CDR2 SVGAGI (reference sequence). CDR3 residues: CASSYPLSYNEQFF. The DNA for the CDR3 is TGTGCCAGCAGTTACCCACTTTCCTACAATGAGCAGTTCTTC.

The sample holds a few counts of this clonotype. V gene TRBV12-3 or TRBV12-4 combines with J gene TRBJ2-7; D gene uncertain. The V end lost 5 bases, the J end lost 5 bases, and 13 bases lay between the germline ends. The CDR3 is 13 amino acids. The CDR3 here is CASSTRNFHEQYF. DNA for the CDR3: TGTGCCAGCAGTACACGGAACTTCCACGAGCAGTACTTC.

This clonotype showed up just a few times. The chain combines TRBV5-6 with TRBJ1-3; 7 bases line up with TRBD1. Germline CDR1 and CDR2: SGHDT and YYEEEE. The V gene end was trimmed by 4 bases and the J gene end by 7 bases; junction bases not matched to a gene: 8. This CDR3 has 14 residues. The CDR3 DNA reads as TGTGCCAGCAGCCTGATTGACAGGGACAACACCATATATTTT. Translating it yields CASSLIDRDNTIYF.

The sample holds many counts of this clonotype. The CDR3 protein is CASSLDTNTEAFF. The CDR3 coding sequence is TGTGCCAGCTCACTTGACACGAACACTGAAGCTTTCTTT. This sequence joins TRBV18 and TRBJ1-1; D is uncertain. Germline V gives CDR1 KGHSH, CDR2 LQKENI. Trimming left V 4 bases short and J 1 base short, with 7 bases between. This CDR3 is built from 13 residues.

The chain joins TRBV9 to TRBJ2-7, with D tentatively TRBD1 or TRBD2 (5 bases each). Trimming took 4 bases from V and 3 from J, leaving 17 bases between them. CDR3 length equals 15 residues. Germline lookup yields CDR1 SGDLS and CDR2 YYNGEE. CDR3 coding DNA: TGTGCCAGCAGCCTTTCCGGGACGGTGCACTACGAGCAGTACTTC. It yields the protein CASSLSGTVHYEQYF.

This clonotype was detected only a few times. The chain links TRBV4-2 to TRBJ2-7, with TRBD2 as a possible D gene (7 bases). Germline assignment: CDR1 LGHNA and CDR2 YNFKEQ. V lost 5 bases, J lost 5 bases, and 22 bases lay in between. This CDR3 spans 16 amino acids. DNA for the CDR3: TGTGCCAGCAGCGAGGGGGGCGGGAGTGTTTCGGACGAGCAGTACTTC. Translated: CASSEGGGSVSDEQYF.

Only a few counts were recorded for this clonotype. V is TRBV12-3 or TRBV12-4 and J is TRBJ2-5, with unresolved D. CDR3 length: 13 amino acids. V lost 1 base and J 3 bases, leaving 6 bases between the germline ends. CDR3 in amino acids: CASSLGREETQYF. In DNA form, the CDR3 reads TGTGCCAGCAGTTTAGGTCGGGAAGAGACCCAGTACTTC.

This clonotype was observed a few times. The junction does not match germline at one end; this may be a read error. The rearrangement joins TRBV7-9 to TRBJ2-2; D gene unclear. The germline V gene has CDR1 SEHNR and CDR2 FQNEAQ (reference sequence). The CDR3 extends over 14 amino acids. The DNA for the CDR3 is TGTGTCAGCATCCTACATTCGAACACCGGGGAGCTGTTTTTT. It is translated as CVSILHSNTGELFF.

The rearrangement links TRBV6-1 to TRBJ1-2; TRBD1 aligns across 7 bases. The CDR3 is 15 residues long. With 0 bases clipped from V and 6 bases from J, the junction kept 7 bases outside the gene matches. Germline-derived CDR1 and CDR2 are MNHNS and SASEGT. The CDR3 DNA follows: TGTGCCAGCAGTGAAGCGCTTTGGACAGGCCATGGCTACACCTTC. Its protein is CASSEALWTGHGYTF.